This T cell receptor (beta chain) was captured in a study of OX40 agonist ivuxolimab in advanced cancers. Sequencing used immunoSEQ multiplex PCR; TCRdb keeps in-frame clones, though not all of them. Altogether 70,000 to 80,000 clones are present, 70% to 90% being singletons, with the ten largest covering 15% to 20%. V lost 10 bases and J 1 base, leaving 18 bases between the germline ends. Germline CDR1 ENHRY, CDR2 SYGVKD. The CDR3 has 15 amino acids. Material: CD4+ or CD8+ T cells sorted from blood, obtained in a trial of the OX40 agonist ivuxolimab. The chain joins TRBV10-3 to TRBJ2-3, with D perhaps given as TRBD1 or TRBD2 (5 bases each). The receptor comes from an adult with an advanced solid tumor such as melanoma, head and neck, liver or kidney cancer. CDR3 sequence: CATTFQVGGTDTQYF. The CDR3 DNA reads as TGTGCCACCACTTTTCAGGTGGGGGGCACAGATACGCAGTATTTT.